The sequence of this T cell receptor (beta chain) was determined in a study of a mutant IDH1 vaccine in newly diagnosed glioma. Looking at the study overall: Patients arrived already treated with radiotherapy, temozolomide, or both, most having had both.

The data were produced by immunoSEQ multiplex PCR, yet TCRdb's version contains in-frame clones alone and is incomplete. The sample yields approximately 100,000 clones, roughly nine tenths seen once. Points from the study as a whole: It seemed that pseudoprogression was not linked to changes in the top peripheral T cell clonotypes.

V shed 8 bases and J shed 6 bases, with 19 bases lying between them. The CDR3 extends over 14 amino acids. CDR1 MNHEY and CDR2 SMNVEV come from the germline V gene (reference sequence). In the case of this clone: Its specificity is not known.

Specified time point: week 47, end of study. Each dose delivered 300 ug of mutant IDH1 20-mer peptide subcutaneously with imiquimod. In weeks 1, 3, 5, 7, 11, 15, 19 and 23, patients were vaccinated. Each of the donors came in with new WHO grade 3 or 4 astrocytomas that were IDH1-mutant and ATRX-lost. Source: PBMCs, taken from a glioma patient whose treatment included an IDH1 peptide vaccine. This clonotype was obtained from a woman between 45 and 60 years old with glioma. This chain connects TRBV27 to TRBJ1-2, with a weak D call TRBD1 (5 bases). The CDR3 sequence is CASGGPREINGYTF. CDR3 DNA: TGTGCCAGCGGGGGTCCCAGGGAGATAAATGGCTACACCTTC.